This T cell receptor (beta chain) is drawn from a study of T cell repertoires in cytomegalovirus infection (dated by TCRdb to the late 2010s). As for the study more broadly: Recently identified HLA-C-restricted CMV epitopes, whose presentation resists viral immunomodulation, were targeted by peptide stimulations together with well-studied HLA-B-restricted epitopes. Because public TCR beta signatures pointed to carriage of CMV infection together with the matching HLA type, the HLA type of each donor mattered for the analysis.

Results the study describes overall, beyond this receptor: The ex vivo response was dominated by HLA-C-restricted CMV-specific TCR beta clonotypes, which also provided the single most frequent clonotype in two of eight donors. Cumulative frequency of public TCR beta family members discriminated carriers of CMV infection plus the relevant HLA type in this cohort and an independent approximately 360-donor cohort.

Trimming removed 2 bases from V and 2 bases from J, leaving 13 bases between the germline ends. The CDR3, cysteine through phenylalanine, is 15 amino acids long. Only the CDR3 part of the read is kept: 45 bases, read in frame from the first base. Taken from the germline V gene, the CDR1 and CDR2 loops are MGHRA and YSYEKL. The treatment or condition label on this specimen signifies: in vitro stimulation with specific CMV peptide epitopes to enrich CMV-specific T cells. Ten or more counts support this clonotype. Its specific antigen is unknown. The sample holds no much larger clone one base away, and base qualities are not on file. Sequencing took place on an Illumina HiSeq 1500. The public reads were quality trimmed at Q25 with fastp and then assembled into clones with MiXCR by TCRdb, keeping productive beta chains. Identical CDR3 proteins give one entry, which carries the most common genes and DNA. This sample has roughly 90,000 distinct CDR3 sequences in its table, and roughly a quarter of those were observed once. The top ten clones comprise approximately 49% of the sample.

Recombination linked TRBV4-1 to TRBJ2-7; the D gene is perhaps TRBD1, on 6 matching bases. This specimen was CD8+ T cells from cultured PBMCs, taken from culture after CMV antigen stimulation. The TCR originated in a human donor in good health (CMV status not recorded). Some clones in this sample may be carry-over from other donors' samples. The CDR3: CASSQQGYPTYEQYF. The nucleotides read TGCGCCAGCAGCCAACAGGGGTACCCCACCTACGAGCAGTACTTC.